These T cell receptor beta chains were read from a single sample in a study of control samples from healthy donors and cancer patients. Some clones are missing from TCRdb's copy, which holds only in-frame ones; the method was immunoSEQ multiplex PCR. Of about 24,000 clones listed, around 83% are singletons. Sequences were obtained from PBMCs. All receptors derive from a man aged 55 to 70 with head and neck cancer. Both conserved end residues are part of each CDR3. D genes are given only for firm matches. Size tells how often a clone was seen (once, few, many) or the class of an expanded clone, and some rows leave it out.

D | J | size | V | CDR3 | DNA
. | TRBJ2-1 | . | TRBV7-8 | CASSLVGGRNEQFF | TGTGCCAGCAGCTTGGTGGGGGGCCGGAATGAGCAGTTCTTC
. | TRBJ2-1 | . | TRBV12-3/TRBV12-4 | CASSLSWGSEQFF | TGTGCCAGCAGTTTATCCTGGGGGTCTGAGCAGTTCTTC
. | TRBJ1-4 | . | TRBV24-1 | CATSDLRNEKLFF | TGTGCCACCAGTGATTTGAGGAATGAAAAACTGTTTTTT
. | TRBJ1-2 | . | TRBV5-4 | CASSPSVSYGYTF | TGTGCCAGCAGCCCATCGGTTTCTTATGGCTACACCTTC
. | TRBJ1-4 | . | TRBV19 | CASSMLFPAFEKLFF | TGTGCCAGTAGTATGCTTTTTCCGGCATTTGAAAAACTGTTTTTT
TRBD2 | TRBJ2-7 | . | TRBV7-2 | CASSVGTSGSYEQYF | TGTGCCAGCAGCGTGGGGACTAGCGGCTCATACGAGCAGTACTTC
TRBD1 | TRBJ2-7 | . | TRBV27 | CASGQGGFVEQYF | TGTGCCAGCGGACAGGGGGGCTTCGTCGAGCAGTACTTC
. | TRBJ2-7 | . | TRBV5-1 | CASSLGPAVSYEQYF | TGCGCCAGCAGCTTGGGTCCAGCGGTCTCCTACGAGCAGTACTTC
. | TRBJ1-2 | . | TRBV7-2 | CASSLEVERGYGYTF | TGTGCCAGCAGCTTAGAAGTAGAGCGGGGGTATGGCTACACCTTC
. | TRBJ2-2 | . | TRBV11-3 | CASSLDPTGELFF | TGTGCCAGCAGCTTAGATCCAACCGGGGAGCTGTTTTTT
TRBD1 | TRBJ2-2 | . | TRBV3-1/TRBV3-2 | CASSQAGNRGDTGELFF | TGTGCCAGCAGCCAAGCCGGGAACAGGGGGGACACCGGGGAGCTGTTTTTT
. | TRBJ2-7 | few | TRBV2 | CASPGAWGSEQYF | TGTGCCAGCCCCGGCGCTTGGGGATCCGAGCAGTACTTC
TRBD1 | TRBJ2-5 | . | TRBV11-2 | CASSWDRGQETQYF | TGTGCCAGCAGTTGGGACAGGGGGCAAGAGACCCAGTACTTC
TRBD2 | TRBJ2-1 | . | TRBV9 | CASSVSGGFSYNEQFF | TGTGCCAGCAGCGTCAGCGGGGGTTTCTCCTACAATGAGCAGTTCTTC
. | TRBJ1-1 | . | TRBV29-1 | CSVEPGRGDTEAFF | TGCAGCGTTGAGCCAGGGCGCGGGGACACTGAAGCTTTCTTT
. | TRBJ2-1 | . | TRBV2 | CASSLSSPALHEQFF | TGTGCCAGCAGTCTTAGTTCCCCCGCGCTCCATGAGCAGTTCTTC
. | TRBJ2-7 | . | TRBV12-5 | CASGLRTPGRSGLSEQYF | TGTGCTAGTGGCCTGCGGACCCCGGGGCGCTCTGGGTTGAGTGAGCAGTACTTC
. | TRBJ2-7 | . | TRBV10-3 | CAIARDSYEQYF | TGTGCCATCGCGCGAGATTCCTACGAGCAGTACTTC
. | TRBJ2-4 | . | TRBV2 | CASTPTLLAKNIQYF | TGTGCCAGCACCCCGACGCTTCTAGCCAAAAACATTCAGTACTTC
. | TRBJ2-5 | . | TRBV5-1 | CASSEERGLEETQYF | TGCGCCAGCAGCGAGGAGAGGGGGTTAGAAGAGACCCAGTACTTC
TRBD2 | TRBJ2-7 | . | TRBV7-8 | CASSLRASGTTYEQYF | TGTGCCAGCAGCTTAAGGGCTAGCGGGACCACCTACGAGCAGTACTTC
. | TRBJ2-1 | . | TRBV19 | CASSSTGGLASEQFF | TGTGCCAGTAGTTCGACAGGGGGACTAGCTTCTGAGCAGTTCTTC
TRBD1 | TRBJ2-2 | . | TRBV7-2 | CASSFNGQGTGGELFF | TGTGCCAGCAGCTTCAATGGACAGGGGACGGGCGGGGAGCTGTTTTTT
TRBD1 | TRBJ1-6 | . | TRBV11-3 | CASSLARGQFGNSPLHF | TGTGCCAGCAGCTTAGCCAGGGGGCAATTCGGGAATTCACCCCTCCACTTT
. | TRBJ1-6 | . | TRBV12-5 | CASGLQGANSPLHF | TGTGCTAGTGGTTTACAGGGTGCAAATTCACCCCTCCACTTT
TRBD2 | TRBJ2-3 | . | TRBV2 | CASSESLAGGTQYF | TGTGCCAGCAGTGAAAGTCTAGCGGGGGGTACGCAGTATTTT
. | TRBJ2-2 | . | TRBV11-3 | CASSSRGSHGELFF | TGTGCCAGCAGCTCAAGGGGGAGTCACGGGGAGCTGTTTTTT
. | TRBJ2-1 | . | TRBV4-1 | CASSRDGNPYNEQFF | TGCGCCAGCAGCCGTGACGGGAACCCCTACAATGAGCAGTTCTTC
. | TRBJ2-3 | . | TRBV9 | CASSVAQGGDTQYF | TGTGCCAGCAGCGTAGCTCAGGGCGGAGATACGCAGTATTTT
TRBD1 | TRBJ1-5 | . | TRBV5-6 | CASSLAGTGHQPQHF | TGTGCCAGCAGCTTGGCCGGGACAGGGCATCAGCCCCAGCATTTT
. | TRBJ1-2 | . | TRBV11-2 | CASSSSDYGYTF | TGTGCCAGCAGCTCTTCAGATTATGGCTACACCTTC
. | TRBJ2-7 | . | TRBV30 | CAWSRGVGGEQYF | TGTGCCTGGAGTAGGGGGGTTGGGGGCGAGCAGTACTTC
. | TRBJ2-4 | . | TRBV5-4 | CASSLEGTGYIQYF | TGTGCCAGCAGCTTGGAAGGGACTGGTTACATTCAGTACTTC
. | TRBJ1-1 | . | TRBV2 | CASSVGGRGTEAFF | TGTGCCAGCAGTGTGGGGGGAAGGGGCACTGAAGCTTTCTTT
. | TRBJ2-7 | . | TRBV30 | CAVEVYRDEQYF | TGTGCTGTCGAGGTCTATCGGGACGAGCAGTACTTC
TRBD1 | TRBJ1-2 | . | TRBV7-8 | CASSLDRGTGGGYTF | TGTGCCAGCAGCTTAGATAGAGGGACAGGCGGTGGCTACACCTTC
. | TRBJ2-1 | . | TRBV6-4 | CASSDSNGGNEQFF | TGTGCCAGCAGTGACTCGAACGGGGGCAATGAGCAGTTCTTC
TRBD2 | TRBJ2-1 | . | TRBV4-1 | CASSQEGVRRELHNEQFF | TGCGCCAGCAGCCAAGAAGGTGTGCGGCGGGAGCTCCACAATGAGCAGTTCTTC
. | TRBJ2-7 | . | TRBV27 | CASSSRRGPYEQYF | TGTGCCAGCAGTTCGCGCAGGGGACCCTACGAGCAGTACTTC
TRBD1 | TRBJ1-5 | few | TRBV19 | CASSGTGGNQPQHF | TGTGCCAGTAGTGGGACAGGGGGCAATCAGCCCCAGCATTTT
. | TRBJ1-4 | . | TRBV19 | CASSIPGGPTNEKLFF | TGTGCCAGTAGTATCCCCGGAGGCCCAACTAATGAAAAACTGTTTTTT
TRBD2 | TRBJ2-5 | . | TRBV5-6 | CASSSRGVEISETQYF | TGTGCCAGCAGCTCCCGGGGGGTGGAGATCAGCGAGACCCAGTACTTC
. | TRBJ1-2 | . | TRBV11-3 | CASSDPFYGYTF | TGTGCCAGCAGCGATCCCTTCTATGGCTACACCTTC
. | TRBJ1-1 | . | TRBV6-5 | CASSYETNTEAFF | TGTGCCAGCAGTTACGAAACCAACACTGAAGCTTTCTTT
. | TRBJ2-7 | . | TRBV25-1 | CASSRPGGTYEQYF | TGTGCCAGCAGCCGCCCTGGGGGGACCTACGAGCAGTACTTC
. | TRBJ1-6 | . | TRBV5-6 | CASSLVSFGNSPLHF | TGTGCCAGCAGCTTGGTGTCATTCGGGAATTCACCCCTCCACTTT
TRBD1 | TRBJ1-4 | . | TRBV20-1 | CSASPGGGEKLFF | TGCAGTGCCAGTCCAGGGGGCGGTGAAAAACTGTTTTTT
. | TRBJ1-1 | . | TRBV10-1 | CASSAREKTEAFF | TGCGCCAGCAGTGCCAGGGAAAAAACTGAAGCTTTCTTT
. | TRBJ2-5 | . | TRBV15 | CATSRDREETQYF | TGTGCCACCAGCAGAGATCGGGAGGAGACCCAGTACTTC
. | TRBJ1-6 | once | TRBV27 | CASRPGYRSPLHF | TGTGCCAGCAGGCCAGGGTACCGATCACCCCTCCACTTT
. | TRBJ1-2 | once | TRBV19 | CASSIVYGVKTYGYTF | TGTGCCAGTAGTATAGTGTACGGAGTTAAGACGTATGGCTACACCTTC
. | TRBJ1-5 | . | TRBV3-1/TRBV3-2 | CASRGEGLGQPQHF | TGTGCCAGCAGGGGGGAGGGGCTGGGTCAGCCCCAGCATTTT
. | TRBJ2-2 | . | TRBV5-1 | CASSLVAGATGELFF | TGCGCCAGCAGCTTGGTCGCAGGCGCCACCGGGGAGCTGTTTTTT
TRBD2 | TRBJ2-1 | . | TRBV28 | CASSSPSVAGSHNEQFF | TGTGCCAGCAGTTCCCCGAGCGTAGCGGGATCCCACAATGAGCAGTTCTTC
. | TRBJ2-7 | . | TRBV28 | CASTPDGFSYEQYF | TGTGCCAGCACTCCGGACGGCTTCTCCTACGAGCAGTACTTC
. | TRBJ2-2 | . | TRBV11-3 | CASSRNSGGPANTGELFF | TGTGCCAGCAGCCGGAACTCGGGTGGGCCCGCGAACACCGGGGAGCTGTTTTTT
TRBD1 | TRBJ2-6 | . | TRBV27 | CASSFRDRIAGANVLTF | TGTGCCAGCAGTTTCCGGGACAGGATTGCTGGGGCCAACGTCCTGACTTTC
. | TRBJ2-3 | . | TRBV6-1 | CASSEGAGTDTQYF | TGTGCCAGCAGTGAAGGGGCAGGCACAGATACGCAGTATTTT
. | TRBJ1-4 | . | TRBV2 | CASSVQTNEKLFF | TGTGCCAGCAGTGTACAGACAAATGAAAAACTGTTTTTT
. | TRBJ1-5 | . | TRBV27 | CASSLKFWPNEHSNQPQHF | TGTGCCAGCAGTTTAAAGTTCTGGCCGAACGAGCATAGCAATCAGCCCCAGCATTTT